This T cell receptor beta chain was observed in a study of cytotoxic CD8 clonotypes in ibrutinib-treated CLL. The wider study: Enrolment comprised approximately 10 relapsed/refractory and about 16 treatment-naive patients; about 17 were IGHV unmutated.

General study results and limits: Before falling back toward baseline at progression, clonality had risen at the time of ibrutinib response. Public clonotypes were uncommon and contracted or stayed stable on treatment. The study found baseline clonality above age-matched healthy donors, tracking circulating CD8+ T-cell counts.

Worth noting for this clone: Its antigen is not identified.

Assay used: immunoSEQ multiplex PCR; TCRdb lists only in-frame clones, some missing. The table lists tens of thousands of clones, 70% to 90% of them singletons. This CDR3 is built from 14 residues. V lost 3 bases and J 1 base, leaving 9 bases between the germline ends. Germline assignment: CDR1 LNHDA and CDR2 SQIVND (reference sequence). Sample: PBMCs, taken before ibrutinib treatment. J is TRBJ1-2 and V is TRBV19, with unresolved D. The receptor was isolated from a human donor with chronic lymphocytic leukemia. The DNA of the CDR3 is TGTGCCAGTAGTATTGAGAACAGTAACTATGGCTACACCTTC. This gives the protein CASSIENSNYGYTF.